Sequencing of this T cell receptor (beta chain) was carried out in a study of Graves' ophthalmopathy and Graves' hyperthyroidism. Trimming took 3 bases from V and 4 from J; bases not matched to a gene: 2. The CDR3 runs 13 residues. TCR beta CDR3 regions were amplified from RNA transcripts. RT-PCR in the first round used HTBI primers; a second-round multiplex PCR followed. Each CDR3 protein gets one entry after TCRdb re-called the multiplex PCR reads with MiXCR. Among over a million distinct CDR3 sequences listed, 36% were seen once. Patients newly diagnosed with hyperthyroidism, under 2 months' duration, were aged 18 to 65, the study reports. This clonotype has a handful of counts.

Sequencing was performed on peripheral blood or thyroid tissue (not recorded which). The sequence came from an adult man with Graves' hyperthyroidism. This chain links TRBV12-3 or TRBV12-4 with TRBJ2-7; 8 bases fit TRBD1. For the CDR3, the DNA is TGTGCCAGCAGTTTCAGGGGGCAGTACGAGCAGTACTTC. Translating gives CASSFRGQYEQYF.